This T cell receptor beta chain derives from a study of CD8 T cells in ankylosing spondylitis. General study findings and limits: Reports say disease-linked clones showed up significantly more in matched ankylosing spondylitis synovial fluid.

This clonotype occurred many times. The antigen remains unidentified. Using quantitative 5'-RACE with molecular barcodes, the authors made TCR beta libraries. TCRdb passed the 5' RACE reads through MiXCR, listing each CDR3 protein once. The sample lists about 150,000 distinct CDR3 sequences; about 7% were seen once. This clonotype originated in a female donor with ankylosing spondylitis or in good health (not recorded which). Input material: blood, either unsorted or a sorted T cell fraction (not recorded which).

CDR3 in amino acids: CAWRFRESGNTIYF. The CDR3 region has the DNA TGTGCCTGGAGATTCAGGGAATCTGGAAACACCATATATTTT. The chain links TRBV30 to TRBJ1-3; TRBD1 might be the D (5 bases). V lost 3 bases and J 1 base, leaving 10 bases between the germline ends. CDR1 and CDR2 (germline): GTSNPN, SVGIG (reference sequence). The CDR3 runs 14 residues. The variable domain in full, completed from reference TRBV30 and TRBJ1-3, reads SQTIHQWPATLVQPVGSPLSLECTVEGTSNPNLYWYRQAAGRGLQLLFYSVGIGQISSEVPQNLSASRPQDRQFILSSKKLLLSDSGFYLCAWRFRESGNTIYFGEGSWLTVV.